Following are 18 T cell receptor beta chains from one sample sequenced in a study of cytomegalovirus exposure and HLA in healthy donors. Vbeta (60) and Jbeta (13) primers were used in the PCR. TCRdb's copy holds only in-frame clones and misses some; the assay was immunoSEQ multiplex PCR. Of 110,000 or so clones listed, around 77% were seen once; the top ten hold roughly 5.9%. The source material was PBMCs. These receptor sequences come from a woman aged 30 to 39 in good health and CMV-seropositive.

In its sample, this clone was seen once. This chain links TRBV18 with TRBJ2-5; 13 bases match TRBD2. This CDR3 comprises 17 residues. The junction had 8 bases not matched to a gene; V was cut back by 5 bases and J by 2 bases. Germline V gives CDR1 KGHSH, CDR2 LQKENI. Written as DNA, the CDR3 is TGTGCCAGCTCATCCTGGACTAGCGGGGGCTCGCAAGAGACCCAGTACTTC. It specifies CASSSWTSGGSQETQYF.

The CDR3 spells CASSLGGGNQETQYF. CDR3 sequence (DNA): TGCGCCAGCAGCTTAGGTGGGGGGAATCAAGAGACCCAGTACTTC. J is TRBJ2-5 and V is TRBV5-1; the D gene is possibly TRBD2 (6 bases). The CDR3 length is 15 residues. V dropped 2 bases and J dropped 2 bases, with 13 bases sitting between them. Germline-derived CDR1 and CDR2 are SGHRS and YFSETQ.

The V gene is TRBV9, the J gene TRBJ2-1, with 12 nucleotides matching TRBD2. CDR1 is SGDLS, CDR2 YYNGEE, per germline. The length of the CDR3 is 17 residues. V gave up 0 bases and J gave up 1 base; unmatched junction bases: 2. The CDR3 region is CASSVGLAGESYNEQFF. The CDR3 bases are TGTGCCAGCAGCGTAGGACTAGCGGGGGAGTCCTACAATGAGCAGTTCTTC.

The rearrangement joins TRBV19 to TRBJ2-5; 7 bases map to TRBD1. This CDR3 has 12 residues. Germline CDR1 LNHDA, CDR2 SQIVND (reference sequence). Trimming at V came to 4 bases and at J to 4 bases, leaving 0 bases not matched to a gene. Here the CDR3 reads CASSTGGETQYF. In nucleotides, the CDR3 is TGTGCCAGTAGTACAGGGGGAGAGACCCAGTACTTC.

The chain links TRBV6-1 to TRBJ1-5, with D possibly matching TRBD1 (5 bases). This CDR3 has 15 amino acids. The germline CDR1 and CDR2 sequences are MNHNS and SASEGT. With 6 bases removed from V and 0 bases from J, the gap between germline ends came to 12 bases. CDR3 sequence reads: CASRSGTYSNQPQHF. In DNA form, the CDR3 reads TGTGCCAGCAGATCCGGGACTTATAGCAATCAGCCCCAGCATTTT.

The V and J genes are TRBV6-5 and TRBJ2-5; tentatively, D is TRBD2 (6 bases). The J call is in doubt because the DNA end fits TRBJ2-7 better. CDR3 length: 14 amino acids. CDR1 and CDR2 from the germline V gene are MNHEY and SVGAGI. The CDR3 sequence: CASSSGLRTHEQYF. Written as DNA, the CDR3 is TGTGCCAGCAGTTCCGGACTACGTACCCACGAGCAGTACTTC.

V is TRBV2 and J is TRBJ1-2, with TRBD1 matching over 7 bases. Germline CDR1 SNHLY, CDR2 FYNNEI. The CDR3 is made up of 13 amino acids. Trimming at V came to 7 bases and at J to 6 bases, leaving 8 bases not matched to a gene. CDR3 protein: CASIPDRDDGYTF. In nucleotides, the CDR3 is TGTGCCAGCATTCCCGACAGGGATGATGGCTACACCTTC.

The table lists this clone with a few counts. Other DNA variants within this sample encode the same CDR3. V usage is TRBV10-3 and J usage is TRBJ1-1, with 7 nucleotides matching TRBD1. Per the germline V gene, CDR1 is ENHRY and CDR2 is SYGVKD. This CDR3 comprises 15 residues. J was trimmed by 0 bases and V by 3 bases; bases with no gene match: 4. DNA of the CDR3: TGTGCCATCAGTGAAGGAGGGACAGTGAACACTGAAGCTTTCTTT. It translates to CAISEGGTVNTEAFF.

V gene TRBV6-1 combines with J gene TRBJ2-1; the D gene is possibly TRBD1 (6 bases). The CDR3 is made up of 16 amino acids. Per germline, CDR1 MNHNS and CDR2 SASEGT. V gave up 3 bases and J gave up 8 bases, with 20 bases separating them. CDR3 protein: CASSDPGHSRSDEQFF. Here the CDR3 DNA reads TGTGCCAGCAGTGACCCGGGACATTCGCGGTCGGATGAGCAGTTCTTC.

The CDR3 protein is CASSGAGLPNTGELFF. CDR3 nucleotide sequence: TGTGCCAGCAGCGGCGCAGGGCTACCGAACACCGGGGAGCTGTTTTTT. This chain links TRBV11-2 with TRBJ2-2; tentative D call: TRBD1 (5 bases). Germline values: CDR1 SGHAT, CDR2 FQNNGV. V lost 5 bases, J lost 0 bases, and 13 bases lay in between. This CDR3 spans 16 amino acids.

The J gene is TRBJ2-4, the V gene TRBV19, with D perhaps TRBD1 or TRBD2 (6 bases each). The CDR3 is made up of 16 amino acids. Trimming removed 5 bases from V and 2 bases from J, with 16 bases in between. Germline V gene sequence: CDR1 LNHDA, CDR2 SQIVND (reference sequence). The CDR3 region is CASSLGGGSSKNIQYF. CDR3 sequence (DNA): TGTGCCAGTAGTTTAGGGGGAGGATCTTCCAAAAACATTCAGTACTTC.

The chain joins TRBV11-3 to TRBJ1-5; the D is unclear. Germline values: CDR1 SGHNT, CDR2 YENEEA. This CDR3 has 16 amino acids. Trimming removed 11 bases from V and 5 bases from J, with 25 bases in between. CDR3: CAQTFRLQKLHQPQHF. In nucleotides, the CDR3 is TGTGCCCAAACTTTTCGACTACAGAAGCTCCATCAGCCCCAGCATTTT.

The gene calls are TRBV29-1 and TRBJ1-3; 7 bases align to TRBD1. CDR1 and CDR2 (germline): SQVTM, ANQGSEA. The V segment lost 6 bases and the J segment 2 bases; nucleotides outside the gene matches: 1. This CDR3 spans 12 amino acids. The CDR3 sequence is CSVQGTGNTIYF. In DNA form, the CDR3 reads TGCAGCGTACAGGGGACTGGAAACACCATATATTTT.

CDR3 sequence: CASSPTGQEYNEQFF. DNA for the CDR3: TGCGCCAGCAGCCCAACGGGACAGGAATACAATGAGCAGTTCTTC. The V call is TRBV5-1, the J call TRBJ2-1, with TRBD1 matching over 8 bases. Per the germline V gene, CDR1 is SGHRS and CDR2 is YFSETQ. The J segment lost 4 bases and the V segment lost 4 bases, leaving 7 bases of the junction unmatched. The CDR3 loop spans 15 amino acids.

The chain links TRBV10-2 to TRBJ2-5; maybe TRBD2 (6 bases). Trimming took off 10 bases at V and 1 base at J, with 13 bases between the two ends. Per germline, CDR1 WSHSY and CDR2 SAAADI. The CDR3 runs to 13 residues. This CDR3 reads CAIGRRGQETQYF. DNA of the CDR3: TGCGCCATCGGTCGGCGGGGCCAAGAGACCCAGTACTTC.

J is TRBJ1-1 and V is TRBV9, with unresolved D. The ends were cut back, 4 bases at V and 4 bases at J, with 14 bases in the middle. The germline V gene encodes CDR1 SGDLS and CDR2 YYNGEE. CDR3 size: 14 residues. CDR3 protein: CASSPPGDGTEAFF. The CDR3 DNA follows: TGTGCCAGCAGCCCTCCCGGGGATGGCACTGAAGCTTTCTTT. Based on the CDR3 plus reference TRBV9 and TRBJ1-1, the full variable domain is DSGVTQTPKHLITATGQRVTLRCSPRSGDLSVYWYQQSLDQGLQFLIQYYNGEERAKGNILERFSAQQFPDLHSELNLSSLELGDSALYFCASSPPGDGTEAFFGQGTRLTVV.

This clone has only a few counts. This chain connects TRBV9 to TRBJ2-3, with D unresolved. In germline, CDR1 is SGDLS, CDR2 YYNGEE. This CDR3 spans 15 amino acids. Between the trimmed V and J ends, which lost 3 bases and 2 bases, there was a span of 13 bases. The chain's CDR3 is CASSGSPLHTDTQYF. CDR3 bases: TGTGCCAGCAGCGGTAGCCCCCTACACACAGATACGCAGTATTTT.

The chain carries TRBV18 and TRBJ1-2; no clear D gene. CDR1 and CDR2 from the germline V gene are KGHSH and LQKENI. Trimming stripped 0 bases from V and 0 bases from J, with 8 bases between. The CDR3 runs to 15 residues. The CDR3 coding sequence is TGTGCCAGCTCACCACCCGGCCTAGCTAACTATGGCTACACCTTC. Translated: CASSPPGLANYGYTF. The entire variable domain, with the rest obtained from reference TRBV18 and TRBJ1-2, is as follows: NAGVMQNPRHLVRRRGQEARLRCSPMKGHSHVYWYRQLPEEGLKFMVYLQKENIIDESGMPKERFSAEFPKEGPSILRIQQVVRGDSAAYFCASSPPGLANYGYTFGSGTRLTVV.